A single sample is the source of the 5 T cell receptor beta chains below, sequenced in a study of blood T cell repertoires in COVID-19 (dated by TCRdb to 2020 to 2021). Library prep was done by the immunoSEQ multiplex PCR assay. Here the immuneACCESS table is served through TCRdb, limited to in-frame sequences with V and J called. Missing clones are a known gap in these copies; in checked studies unresolved V genes cover under half, and the rest lacks a known reason. The sample profile shows 130,000 or so clones; approximately 80% of them were found once. The top ten clones comprise 7.9% of the sample. Sample: peripheral blood. These receptors were collected from a human donor in a cohort sampled during active COVID-19.

Remarks on this clone: This may be a read error: a much more frequent sequence differs by one nucleotide. V is TRBV6-5 and J is TRBJ2-7; TRBD1 matches at 9 bases. The CDR3 is 13 residues long. The V segment lost 5 bases and the J segment 3 bases; nucleotides outside the gene matches: 2. The germline gives CDR1 MNHEY, CDR2 SVGAGI. CDR3 sequence: CASSQTGGYEQYF. DNA for the CDR3: TGTGCCAGCAGTCAGACAGGGGGCTACGAGCAGTACTTC.

CDR3 sequence (DNA): TGTGCTAGTGGTCCTAGGGGGCGACTAACCTACGAGCAGTACTTC. Protein sequence: CASGPRGRLTYEQYF. The V call is TRBV12-5, the J call TRBJ2-7; 7 bases are shared with TRBD1. The V and J ends lost 5 bases and 2 bases, in that order; junction bases with no gene match: 9. Germline CDR1 is LGHNT and CDR2 is FRNRAP. The CDR3 has 15 amino acids.

This clone appeared a few times. This sequence joins TRBV5-1 and TRBJ2-7, with 9 bases matching TRBD1. The CDR3 extends over 14 amino acids. V gave up 3 bases and J gave up 6 bases; unmatched junction bases: 7. The germline V gene has CDR1 SGHRS and CDR2 YFSETQ. CDR3 DNA: TGCGCCAGCAGCTCGACAGGGGGGTCCCTCGAGCAGTACTTC. Its translation is CASSSTGGSLEQYF.

V gene TRBV7-8 combines with J gene TRBJ2-5, with 7 positions matching TRBD2. Trimming removed 4 bases from V and 1 base from J; junction bases left unmatched: 12. Germline assignment: CDR1 SGHVS and CDR2 FQNEAQ. The CDR3 sequence is 17 residues long. The CDR3 coding sequence is TGTGCCAGCAGCTCATGGGGAGGGAAGCTCCCCCAAGAGACCCAGTACTTC. Protein: CASSSWGGKLPQETQYF.

This chain joins TRBV5-1 and TRBJ1-1; the D gene is possibly TRBD1 (5 bases). Trimming cost V 4 bases and J 8 bases, with 24 bases left between them. CDR3 size: 16 residues. The germline gives CDR1 SGHRS, CDR2 YFSETQ. The CDR3 loop reads CASSLTGTQGGDEAFF. In DNA, the CDR3 is TGCGCCAGCAGCCTTACCGGGACTCAGGGCGGAGACGAAGCTTTCTTT.